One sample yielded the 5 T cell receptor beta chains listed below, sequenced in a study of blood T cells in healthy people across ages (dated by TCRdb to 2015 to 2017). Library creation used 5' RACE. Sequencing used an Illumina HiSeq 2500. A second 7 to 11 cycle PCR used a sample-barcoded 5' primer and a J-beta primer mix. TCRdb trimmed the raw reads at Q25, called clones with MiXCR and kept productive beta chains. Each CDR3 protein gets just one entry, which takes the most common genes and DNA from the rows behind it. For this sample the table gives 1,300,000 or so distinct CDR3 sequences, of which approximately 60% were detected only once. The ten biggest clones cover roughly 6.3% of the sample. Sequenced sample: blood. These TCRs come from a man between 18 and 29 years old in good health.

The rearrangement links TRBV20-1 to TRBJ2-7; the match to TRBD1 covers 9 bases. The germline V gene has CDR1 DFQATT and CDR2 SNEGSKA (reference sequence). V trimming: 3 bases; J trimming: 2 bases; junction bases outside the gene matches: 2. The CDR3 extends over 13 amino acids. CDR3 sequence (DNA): TGCAGTGCTAGGAGGACAGGGGCCTACGAGCAGTACTTC. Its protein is CSARRTGAYEQYF.

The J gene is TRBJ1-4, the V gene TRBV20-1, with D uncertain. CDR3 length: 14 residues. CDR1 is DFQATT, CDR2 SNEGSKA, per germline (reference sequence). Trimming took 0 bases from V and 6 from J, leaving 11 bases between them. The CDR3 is CSAREVAFHEKLFF. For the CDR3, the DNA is TGCAGTGCTAGAGAGGTCGCCTTCCATGAAAAACTGTTTTTT.

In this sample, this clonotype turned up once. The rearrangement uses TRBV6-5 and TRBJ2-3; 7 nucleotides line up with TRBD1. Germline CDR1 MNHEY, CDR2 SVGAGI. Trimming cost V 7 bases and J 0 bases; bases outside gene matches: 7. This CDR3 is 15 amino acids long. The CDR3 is CASNPTGLSTDTQYF. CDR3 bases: TGTGCCAGCAACCCGACAGGGTTAAGCACAGATACGCAGTATTTT.

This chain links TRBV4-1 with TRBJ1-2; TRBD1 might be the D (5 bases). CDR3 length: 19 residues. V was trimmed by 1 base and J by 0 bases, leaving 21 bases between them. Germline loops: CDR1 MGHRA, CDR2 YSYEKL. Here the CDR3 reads CASSQGGTDYSPSNYGYTF. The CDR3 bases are TGCGCCAGCAGCCAAGGTGGGACGGACTACTCTCCATCTAACTATGGCTACACCTTC.

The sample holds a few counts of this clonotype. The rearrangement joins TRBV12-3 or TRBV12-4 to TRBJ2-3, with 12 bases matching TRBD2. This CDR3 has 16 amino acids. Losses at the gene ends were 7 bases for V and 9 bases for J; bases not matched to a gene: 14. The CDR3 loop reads CASTPRTSGTRRTQYF. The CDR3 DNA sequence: TGTGCCAGCACGCCACGGACTAGCGGGACTCGCAGGACGCAGTATTTT.